These 13 T cell receptor beta chains were all obtained from the same sample, sequenced in a study of shared clonotypes between healthy human individuals. Profiling relied on immunoSEQ multiplex PCR, and the TCRdb table lists in-frame clones only, not all of them. The sample comprises over a million clones, approximately 96% of which are singletons, and more than 0.9% rests with the top ten. Sequenced: naive CD4+ T cells sorted from blood. Subset in this sample: CD45RA+ positively selected. These receptors came from a man aged 25 to 40 in good health.

This rearrangement joins TRBV4-3 to TRBJ2-1; TRBD2 aligns across 7 bases. Unmatched junction bases numbered 13, after V lost 2 bases and J lost 9 bases. Germline CDR1 is LGHNA and CDR2 is YSLEER. The CDR3 totals 16 residues. CDR3 nucleotides: TGCGCCAGCAGCCAACTAGTTGCGGGAGTATCCCCTGAGCAGTTCTTC. This gives the protein CASSQLVAGVSPEQFF.

This chain connects TRBV7-3 to TRBJ2-1; 7 positions match TRBD2. V shed 1 base and J 4 bases; nucleotides not matched to a gene: 7. Germline CDR1 reads SGHTA; CDR2 reads FQGTGA. This CDR3 spans 16 amino acids. The CDR3 spells CASSLIAGAGYNEQFF. The CDR3 DNA follows: TGTGCCAGCAGCTTAATTGCGGGAGCTGGGTACAATGAGCAGTTCTTC.

This clone was picked up one time. The chain links TRBV5-6 to TRBJ2-7; 13 bases line up with TRBD2. CDR1 and CDR2 (germline): SGHDT, YYEEEE. This CDR3 spans 19 amino acids. V was clipped by 2 bases and J by 0 bases; unmatched bases: 11. In nucleotides, the CDR3 is TGTGCCAGCAGCTTCTACGGACTAGCGGGAGACCCCAGCTCCTACGAGCAGTACTTC. Protein sequence: CASSFYGLAGDPSSYEQYF.

This clone was seen once. The V call is TRBV28, the J call TRBJ2-7, with 10 bases identical to TRBD1. The J segment lost 1 base and the V segment lost 7 bases, leaving 10 bases of the junction unmatched. This CDR3 has 16 amino acids. The germline V gene encodes CDR1 MDHEN and CDR2 SYDVKM. The CDR3 bases are TGTGCCAGCACCGGGCACGCGGGACAGGGGTCCTACGAGCAGTACTTC. It is translated as CASTGHAGQGSYEQYF. The full variable domain, completed using reference TRBV28 and TRBJ2-7, is DVKVTQSSRYLVKRTGEKVFLECVQDMDHENMFWYRQDPGLGLRLIYFSYDVKMKEKGDIPEGYSVSREKKERFSLILESASTNQTSMYLCASTGHAGQGSYEQYFGPGTRLTVT.

The rearrangement uses TRBV5-6 and TRBJ2-2; D not certain. This CDR3 has 13 residues. CDR1 and CDR2 (germline): SGHDT, YYEEEE. The ends were cut back, 2 bases at V and 5 bases at J, with 7 bases in the middle. This CDR3 is CASSLRVTGELFF. The CDR3 bases are TGTGCCAGCAGCTTAAGGGTGACCGGGGAGCTGTTTTTT.

The chain joins TRBV10-1 to TRBJ2-4; 8 bases are shared with TRBD1. The CDR3 contains 13 residues. Germline loops: CDR1 WNHNN, CDR2 SYGVQD (reference sequence). J lost 9 bases, V lost 3 bases, and 4 bases had no gene match. Written as DNA, the CDR3 is TGCGCCAGCAGTGATGAACAGGGGGGCATTCAGTACTTC. Its translation is CASSDEQGGIQYF.

This rearrangement joins TRBV7-9 to TRBJ2-3; D assignment may be TRBD1 or TRBD2 (5 bases each). The CDR3 sequence is 16 residues long. Trimming cost V 4 bases and J 2 bases, with 16 bases left between them. Germline V gene data show CDR1 as SEHNR and CDR2 as FQNEAQ (reference sequence). The CDR3 loop is CASSSGSRGPTDTQYF. CDR3 coding DNA: TGTGCCAGCAGCTCCGGGTCACGGGGACCCACAGATACGCAGTATTTT.

V gene TRBV5-1 combines with J gene TRBJ1-5; D is unclear. Germline V gene lookup returns CDR1 SGHRS and CDR2 YFSETQ. The V end was cut by 6 bases, the J end by 0 bases, with 13 bases between. The CDR3 length is 15 residues. The CDR3 is CASTQVLNSNQPQHF. The CDR3 nucleotides are TGCGCCAGCACCCAGGTTCTGAATAGCAATCAGCCCCAGCATTTT.

The chain recombines TRBV5-1 with TRBJ1-3; 7 bases are a match to TRBD1. V trimming: 3 bases; J trimming: 2 bases; junction bases outside the gene matches: 2. Germline V gives CDR1 SGHRS, CDR2 YFSETQ. The CDR3 sequence is 14 residues long. The CDR3 here is CASSSDRPGNTIYF. In nucleotides, the CDR3 is TGCGCCAGCAGCTCGGACAGGCCTGGAAACACCATATATTTT. The variable domain in full, with the rest retrieved from reference TRBV5-1 and TRBJ1-3, is KAGVTQTPRYLIKTRGQQVTLSCSPISGHRSVSWYQQTPGQGLQFLFEYFSETQRNKGNFPGRFSGRQFSNSRSEMNVSTLELGDSALYLCASSSDRPGNTIYFGEGSWLTVV.

The CDR3 DNA sequence: TGTGCCAGCAGTGACTCAATGAAAGATACGCAGTATTTT. Its protein is CASSDSMKDTQYF. V and J are TRBV6-4 and TRBJ2-3; D remains ambiguous. The CDR3 runs 13 residues. Germline V gene data show CDR1 as MRHNA and CDR2 as SNTAGT. V gave up 0 bases and J gave up 5 bases, with 6 bases separating them.

The CDR3 coding sequence is TGTGCCAGCAGTTTGTCCTTCGCGAGGGACGAGCAGTACTTC. This gives the protein CASSLSFARDEQYF. The rearrangement uses TRBV28 and TRBJ2-7; D possibly corresponds to TRBD2 (5 bases). Germline V CDR1 and CDR2: MDHEN, SYDVKM. CDR3 length equals 14 residues. The V end lost 3 bases, the J end lost 5 bases, and 14 bases lay between the germline ends.

The chain uses TRBV5-1 and TRBJ2-3, with TRBD2 as a possible D gene (5 bases). Trimming pared 3 bases from V and 1 base from J, leaving 12 bases between. The CDR3 contains 15 residues. In germline, CDR1 is SGHRS, CDR2 YFSETQ. CDR3 region: CASSSGAGGTDTQYF. DNA for the CDR3: TGCGCCAGCAGCTCCGGCGCCGGGGGCACAGATACGCAGTATTTT.

V gene TRBV12-1 combines with J gene TRBJ2-1; the table names TRBD2, a call not compared with the DNA. TRBV12-1 is described as a pseudogene. This CDR3 contains 15 residues. CDR3 loop: CASSFRREPYNEQFF. CDR3 bases: TGTGCCAGCAGCTTTAGACGGGAGCCCTACAATGAGCAGTTCTTC.